One T cell receptor (beta chain) is described in this entry. The antigen remains undetermined. The validation cohort, a group of some 120 subjects, included the donors and was separate from the roughly 620-subject first cohort. The sample comes from a study of cytomegalovirus exposure and HLA in healthy donors. Across the whole study: In a later analysis, it was reported that the 120 validation repertoires had been produced on the same platform as the 700 or so repertoires belonging to the first cohort. Study-level results: 150 to 200 TCR beta chains were listed as cytomegalovirus-associated. It was found in a later analysis that first-cohort TCR clusters tended to co-occur in the 100 to 150 validation repertoires.

Sequencing was performed with immunoSEQ multiplex PCR; in TCRdb, only in-frame clones are kept and a portion is missing. The data show tens of thousands of clones, more than 90% seen once. This receptor was identified in a man between 18 and 35 years old in good health and CMV-seronegative. The sample was PBMCs.

This CDR3 reads CASSHGQGYEQYF. DNA of the CDR3: TGCGCCAGCAGCCACGGACAGGGCTACGAGCAGTACTTC. This sequence joins TRBV4-3 and TRBJ2-7; 8 bases map to TRBD1. The CDR3 contains 13 residues. J gave up 3 bases and V 3 bases, and 1 base lay outside the gene matches. Per germline, CDR1 LGHNA and CDR2 YSLEER.